This T cell receptor (beta chain) was captured by sequencing in a study of T-cell memory formation after mild COVID-19. Overall study results and limits: A subset of responding clones appeared in pre-infection memory, suggesting cross-reactive memory joined. Later expanders leaned CD4+, whereas clones that contracted between day 15 and 85 were balanced CD4/CD8. Chiefly within CM and EM were the contracting CD4+ clones; CD8+ ones were within EMRA.

This clonotype was counted many times. Its target is not known. MiXCR was run by TCRdb on the 5' RACE reads, yielding one entry per CDR3 protein. The data contain about 250,000 distinct CDR3 sequences, 15% to 20% of them singletons. The CDR3 has 15 amino acids. Germline loops: CDR1 SEHNR, CDR2 FQNEAQ (reference sequence). With 2 bases removed from V and 1 base from J, the gap between germline ends came to 10 bases. The TCR was taken from a man between 18 and 35 years old who had mild COVID-19 (a few samples of this study predate the infection). Cell type and time point are not known. Input material: PBMCs or a T cell subset sorted from them (not recorded which). The V call is TRBV7-9, the J call TRBJ2-3; the D is unclear. The CDR3 here is CASSLRSHRTDTQYF. Here the CDR3 DNA reads TGTGCCAGCAGCTTAAGGTCCCACCGCACAGATACGCAGTATTTT.